The text below deals with one T cell receptor (beta chain). Its antigen is currently unknown. This record comes from a study of regulatory T cells in long-lasting Graves disease. General study findings and limits: Sample size, which was small, may have reduced accuracy.

V lost 7 bases, J lost 3 bases, and 7 bases stayed unmatched. CDR3 length equals 14 residues. Time point meaning: newly diagnosed GD, antithyroid drugs for less than 3 months. PBMC RNA was the source of the TCR library. With iRepertoire HTBI primers and Arm-PCR of CDR3 regions, TCR beta libraries were built. TCRdb used MiXCR to reprocess the multiplex PCR reads, holding one entry per CDR3 protein. There are about 430,000 distinct CDR3 sequences in the sample; 14% to 15% occur only once, and 7.8% lies in the top ten. The sample was also reused in another study, on T cells in Graves' hyperthyroidism and ophthalmopathy.

The clonotype originates from a woman aged 40 to 49 with Graves disease. Specimen: peripheral blood mononuclear cells (PBMCs), collected at new diagnosis, from a patient treated with antithyroid drugs. V and J are TRBV12-3 or TRBV12-4 and TRBJ2-7; 9 bases map to TRBD1. The CDR3: CASTEGDRDYEQYF. In nucleotides, the CDR3 is TGTGCCAGCACCGAGGGGGACAGGGACTACGAGCAGTACTTC.